What follows are 8 T cell receptor beta chains derived from one specimen sequenced in a study of T-cell memory formation after mild COVID-19 (dated by TCRdb to the early 2020s). Libraries came from 5' RACE. Sequencing took place on an Illumina NovaSeq 6000. TCRdb trimmed the raw reads at Q25, called clones with MiXCR and kept productive beta chains. Rows with one shared CDR3 protein collapse into an entry with the most common genes and DNA. A total of hundreds of thousands of distinct CDR3 sequences appear in this sample, 20% to 30% of them only once. The ten largest clones capture about an eighth of the sample. Material: PBMCs or a T cell subset sorted from them (not recorded which). The source is an adult woman who had mild COVID-19 (a few samples of this study predate the infection). The sample titles of this study are shuffled in the database, so cell type and time point are left out; the donor was told from shared clones.

The genes are TRBV30 and TRBJ2-3, with 11 nucleotides matching TRBD2. The CDR3 covers 15 residues. Germline CDR1 GTSNPN, CDR2 SVGIG (reference sequence). The V segment lost 5 bases and the J segment 4 bases; nucleotides outside the gene matches: 8. CDR3 in DNA: TGTGCCTGGGACTTTAGCGGGGGGGGCGCAGATACGCAGTATTTT. Amino acids: CAWDFSGGGADTQYF. Based on the CDR3 plus reference TRBV30 and TRBJ2-3, the full variable domain is SQTIHQWPATLVQPVGSPLSLECTVEGTSNPNLYWYRQAAGRGLQLLFYSVGIGQISSEVPQNLSASRPQDRQFILSSKKLLLSDSGFYLCAWDFSGGGADTQYFGPGTRLTVL.

The chain employs TRBV19 and TRBJ1-3; D is unresolved. The CDR3 spans 17 residues. V lost 2 bases to trimming and J lost 0 bases, with 14 bases between them. CDR1 and CDR2 from the germline V gene are LNHDA and SQIVND (reference sequence). In DNA, the CDR3 is TGTGCCAGTAGTATATCCCTCACACGGAGCTCTGGAAACACCATATATTTT. Encoded protein: CASSISLTRSSGNTIYF.

This clonotype was detected only a few times. The chain is built from TRBV6-5 and TRBJ1-3; 7 positions agree with TRBD1. CDR1 is MNHEY, CDR2 SVGAGI, per germline. The CDR3 totals 19 residues. V was clipped by 6 bases and J by 3 bases; unmatched bases: 20. Here the CDR3 reads CASRGGTPGQDEFGNTIYF. The CDR3 DNA follows: TGTGCCAGCAGGGGGGGTACCCCCGGACAGGATGAATTTGGAAACACCATATATTTT.

Concerning this clonotype itself: The junction departs from the called germline gene at one end, perhaps through a read error. The CDR3 DNA follows: TGCGCCAGCAGCTTGGGAGCGGGGGGTACTAGCTCCCACAATGAGCAGTTCTTC. Translation: CASSLGAGGTSSHNEQFF. The rearrangement joins TRBV5-1 to TRBJ2-1, with 9 bases aligning to TRBD2. The CDR3 is made up of 18 amino acids. CDR1 is SGHRS, CDR2 YFSETQ, per germline.

At least ten counts were recorded for this clonotype. The chain is built from TRBV27 and TRBJ2-5, with D tentatively TRBD2 (6 bases). The CDR3 covers 13 residues. With 6 bases removed from V and 9 bases from J, the gap between germline ends came to 17 bases. The germline V gene has CDR1 MNHEY and CDR2 SMNVEV (reference sequence). The CDR3 DNA sequence: TGTGCCAGCAGGGGAGCGGGCCACCGGTCCCAGTACTTC. Its protein is CASRGAGHRSQYF.

The chain carries TRBV7-3 and TRBJ1-1; unclear D gene. This CDR3 spans 13 amino acids. V lost 5 bases to trimming and J lost 1 base, with 8 bases between them. The germline CDR1 and CDR2 sequences are SGHTA and FQGTGA. CDR3 nucleotide sequence: TGTGCCAGCAGCGTTCATCGGAACACTGAAGCTTTCTTT. The encoded protein is CASSVHRNTEAFF.

A word on this clonotype: The junction differs from germline at one of its ends, possibly a read error. The gene calls are TRBV27 and TRBJ1-1; D unresolved. The CDR3 spans 14 residues. Germline CDR1 reads MNHEY; CDR2 reads SMNVEV (reference sequence). CDR3 region: CASSLSPGNTEAFF. The CDR3 DNA reads TGTGCCAGCAGCTTATCCCCGGGGAACACTGAAGCTTTCTTT.

The genes are TRBV6-1 and TRBJ2-7; D may be TRBD2 (5 bases). CDR1 is MNHNS, CDR2 SASEGT, per germline. The length of the CDR3 is 14 residues. Trimming shortened V by 7 bases and J by 3 bases, and 16 bases separated the two germline ends. CDR3 in amino acids: CASTPGTVGYEQYF. DNA for the CDR3: TGTGCCAGCACGCCGGGAACAGTGGGCTACGAGCAGTACTTC.